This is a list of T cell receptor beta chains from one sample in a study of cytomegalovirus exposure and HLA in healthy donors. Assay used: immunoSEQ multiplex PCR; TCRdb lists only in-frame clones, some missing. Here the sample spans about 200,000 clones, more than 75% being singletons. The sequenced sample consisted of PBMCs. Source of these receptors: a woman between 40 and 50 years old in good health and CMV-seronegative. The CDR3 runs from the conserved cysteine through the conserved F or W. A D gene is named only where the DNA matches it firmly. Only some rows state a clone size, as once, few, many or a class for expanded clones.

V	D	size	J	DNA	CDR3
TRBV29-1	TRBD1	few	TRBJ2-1	TGCAGCGTACACCGACAGGGGCGGAACAATGAGCAGTTCTTC	CSVHRQGRNNEQFF
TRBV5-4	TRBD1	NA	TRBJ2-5	TGTGCCAGCAGCTCGGTACAGGGGAGTAGGGAGACCCAGTACTTC	CASSSVQGSRETQYF
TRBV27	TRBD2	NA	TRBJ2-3	TGTGCCAGCAGCTTTAGCGGGAGTGGAGATACGCAGTATTTT	CASSFSGSGDTQYF
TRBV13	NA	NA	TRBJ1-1	TGTGCCAGCAGTTACCGCAGGGCAGCGAACACTGAAGCTTTCTTT	CASSYRRAANTEAFF
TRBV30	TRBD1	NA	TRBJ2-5	TGTGCCTGGAGTACAGGACAGGGGTTCGGAGAGACCCAGTACTTC	CAWSTGQGFGETQYF
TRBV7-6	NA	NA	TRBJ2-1	TGTGCCAGCAGCAGGACAGCCAGCTCCTACAATGAGCAGTTCTTC	CASSRTASSYNEQFF
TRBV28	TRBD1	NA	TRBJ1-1	TGTGCCAGCAGTATTCCGGGACAGCAGAACACTGAAGCTTTCTTT	CASSIPGQQNTEAFF
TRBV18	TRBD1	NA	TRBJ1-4	TGTGCCAGCTCTCCACAGGGGATATTGGATGAAAAACTGTTTTTT	CASSPQGILDEKLFF
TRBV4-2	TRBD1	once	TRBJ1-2	TGTGCCAGCAGCCAAGGTATGGACAGGGGCTTCTTCGGTGGCTACACCTTC	CASSQGMDRGFFGGYTF
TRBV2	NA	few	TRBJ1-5	TGTGCCAGCAGGGCGGACAACAATCAGCCCCAGCATTTT	CASRADNNQPQHF
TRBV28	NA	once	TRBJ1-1	TGTGCCAGCAGTTCCCCCCGTCGTTTCACTGAAGCTTTCTTT	CASSSPRRFTEAFF
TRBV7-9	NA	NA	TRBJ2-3	TGTGCCAGCAGCCCCTCGCTAGGCGGTACCACAGATACGCAGTATTTT	CASSPSLGGTTDTQYF
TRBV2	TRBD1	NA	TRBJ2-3	TGTGCCAGCAAGCCGGACAGGGAGGTAGCGCAGTATTTT	CASKPDREVAQYF
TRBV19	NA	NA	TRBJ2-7	TGTGCCAGTAGTATAGTTAACAGGGGAGGCGAGCAGTACTTC	CASSIVNRGGEQYF
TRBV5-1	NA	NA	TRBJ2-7	TGCGCCAGCAGCCTCCAACAGGGTCCCTACGAGCAGTACTTC	CASSLQQGPYEQYF
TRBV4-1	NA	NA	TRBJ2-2	TGCGCCAGCAGCGGAGTCCCCGGGGAGCTGTTTTTT	CASSGVPGELFF
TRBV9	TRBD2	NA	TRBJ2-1	TGTGCCAGCAGCGGACATCCGGCGGGGGGGAATGAGCAGTTCTTC	CASSGHPAGGNEQFF
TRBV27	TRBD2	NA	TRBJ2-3	TGTGCCAGCCGAGGACTAGCCACCACAGATACGCAGTATTTT	CASRGLATTDTQYF
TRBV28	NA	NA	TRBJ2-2	TGTGCCAGCAGTTTCCGATGGGCCGAGAACACCGGGGAGCTGTTTTTT	CASSFRWAENTGELFF
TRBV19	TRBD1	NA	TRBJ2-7	TGTGCCAGTAGTATACAGGGGGCGTACTACGAGCAGTACTTC	CASSIQGAYYEQYF
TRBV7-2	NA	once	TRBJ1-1	TGTGCCAGCAGCCCCCTGGGGGCAGGGATGAACACTGAAGCTTTCTTT	CASSPLGAGMNTEAFF
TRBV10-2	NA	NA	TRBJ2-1	TGCGCCAGCAGACTTACAGGGAGCTCCTACAATGAGCAGTTCTTC	CASRLTGSSYNEQFF
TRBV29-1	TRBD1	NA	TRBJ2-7	TGCAGCGTTAAACAGGGGACCTACGAGCAGTACTTC	CSVKQGTYEQYF
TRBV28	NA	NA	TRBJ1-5	TGTGCCAGCAGCTCACTTTTCGGGGTACACAATCAGCCCCAGCATTTT	CASSSLFGVHNQPQHF
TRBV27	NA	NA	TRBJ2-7	TGTGCCAGCAGTTTAACGGGGAATGCCTACGAGCAGTACTTC	CASSLTGNAYEQYF
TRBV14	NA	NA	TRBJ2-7	TGTGCCAGCAGCCCCGGACTGGGGGGATCCTACGAGCAGTACTTC	CASSPGLGGSYEQYF
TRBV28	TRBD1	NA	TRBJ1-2	TGTGCCACTTCGACCTCCCCTACAGGGGTCTATGGCTACACCTTC	CATSTSPTGVYGYTF
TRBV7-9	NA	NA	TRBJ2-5	TGTGCCAGCAGCCCGTCGGGGGTAGGAGAGACCCAGTACTTC	CASSPSGVGETQYF
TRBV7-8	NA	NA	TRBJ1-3	TGTGCCAGCAGCTCGGGGGAGGGGTACACCATATATTTT	CASSSGEGYTIYF
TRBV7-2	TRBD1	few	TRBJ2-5	TGTGCCAGCAGCCTCCTCGGACAGGGGGCAGGCGAGACCCAGTACTTC	CASSLLGQGAGETQYF
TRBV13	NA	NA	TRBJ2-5	TGTGCCAGCGCTTCTTTGCAGCGAGAGACCCAGTACTTC	CASASLQRETQYF
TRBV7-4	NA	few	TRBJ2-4	TGTGCCAGCAGCTTATTGGCGGACTTC	CASSLLADF
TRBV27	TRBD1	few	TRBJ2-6	TGTGCCAGCAGTTGGGACAGGGGCGACGCTGGGGCCAACGTCCTGACTTTC	CASSWDRGDAGANVLTF
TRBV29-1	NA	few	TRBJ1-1	TGCAGCGTCCTGGGGGCAAAGAACACTGAAGCTTTCTTT	CSVLGAKNTEAFF
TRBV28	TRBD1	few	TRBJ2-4	TGTGCCAGCAGCCCACTCATAGGGACAGCTCTAGCCAAAAACATTCAGTACTTC	CASSPLIGTALAKNIQYF
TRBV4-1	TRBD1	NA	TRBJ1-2	TGCGCCAGCAGCCAAGCGACAGGGGGCCGTGGCTACACCTTC	CASSQATGGRGYTF
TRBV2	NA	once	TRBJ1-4	TGTGCCAGCAGTCGGACAGTAACTAATGAAAAACTGTTTTTT	CASSRTVTNEKLFF
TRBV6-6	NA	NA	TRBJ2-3	TGTGCCAGCAGTTACATTGGAGGGCCTACAGATACGCAGTATTTT	CASSYIGGPTDTQYF
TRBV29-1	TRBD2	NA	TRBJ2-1	TGCAGCGTTGATTGTCTAGCGGGAGGAGGTTATGAGCAGTTCTTC	CSVDCLAGGGYEQFF
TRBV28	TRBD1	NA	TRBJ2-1	TGTGCCAGCAGTTTGCAACCGGGACAGGGAGTCTGGAATGAGCAGTTCTTC	CASSLQPGQGVWNEQFF
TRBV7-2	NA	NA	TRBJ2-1	TGTGCCAGCAGCCCCGTCAGCTCCTACAATGAGCAGTTCTTC	CASSPVSSYNEQFF
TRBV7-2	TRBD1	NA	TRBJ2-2	TGTGCCAGCAGCTTAGGGGGACAGGGGGCCACCGGGGAGCTGTTTTTT	CASSLGGQGATGELFF
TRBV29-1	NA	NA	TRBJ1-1	TGCAGCGTTGGACGGGAGGGATCTATCAACACTGAAGCTTTCTTT	CSVGREGSINTEAFF